This is a list of T cell receptor beta chains from one sample in a study of PD-1 blockade in classical Hodgkin lymphoma. The protocol was immunoSEQ multiplex PCR, while the TCRdb copy is restricted to in-frame clones and leaves out a portion. The data show about 100,000 clones, with around nine tenths seen just once and more than 6.5% held by the top ten. The sequencing here drew on peripheral blood mononuclear cells (PBMCs), taken before the second cycle of nivolumab. These receptors all stem from a human donor with classical Hodgkin lymphoma. The CDR3 runs from the conserved cysteine through the conserved F or W. D genes are given only for firm matches. Expanded clones get a size class; other rows say once, few or many, or leave the size out.

V gene,J gene,D gene,clone size,CDR3 DNA,CDR3 protein
TRBV19,TRBJ1-2,-,-,TGTGCCAGTAGTATAGTTGTCGGGGGCAGGGCTGGAGGCTACACCTTC,CASSIVVGGRAGGYTF
TRBV28,TRBJ2-1,-,-,TGTGCCAGCAGTTTACGACTAGGGGTCAATGAGCAGTTCTTC,CASSLRLGVNEQFF
TRBV21-1,TRBJ2-7,-,-,TGTGCCAGCAGCAATCGCCCGGCAGGGGGCTCAGAAGAGCAGTACTTC,CASSNRPAGGSEEQYF
TRBV12-5,TRBJ2-5,-,-,TGTGCTAGTGTTTTTGACCCGGGGGAGACCCAGTACTTC,CASVFDPGETQYF
TRBV12-5,TRBJ1-5,-,-,TGTGCCTCCTCGGGCGGTCAGCCCCAGCATTTT,CASSGGQPQHF
TRBV4-2,TRBJ1-1,TRBD1,-,TGTGCCAGCAGCCAAGATGTCAGGGGGAACTTATTGAACACTGAAGCTTTCTTT,CASSQDVRGNLLNTEAFF
TRBV30,TRBJ2-2,-,medium-sized,TGTGCCTGGGGACAGAACACCGGGGAGCTGTTTTTT,CAWGQNTGELFF
TRBV11-2,TRBJ2-5,-,-,TGTGCCAGCAGCTTAGCAGGGGGGCACTACCAAGAGACCCAGTACTTC,CASSLAGGHYQETQYF
TRBV9,TRBJ2-3,TRBD2,-,TGTGCCAGCAGCTCTCGACTAGCGGGGGAGCTTAGCACAGATACGCAGTATTTT,CASSSRLAGELSTDTQYF
TRBV6-6,TRBJ1-1,-,-,TGTGCCAGCAGTTACCCGAACACTGAAGCTTTCTTT,CASSYPNTEAFF
TRBV7-8,TRBJ1-4,-,few,TGTGCCAGCAGCTTTGAAGTTGCAACTAATGAAAAACTGTTTTTT,CASSFEVATNEKLFF
TRBV4-3,TRBJ1-2,-,-,TGCGCCAGCAGCCAAGATGAGGGACCCGATGGCTACACCTTC,CASSQDEGPDGYTF
TRBV4-3,TRBJ2-5,TRBD2,-,TGCGCCAGCAGCCAAGCCGGGGGACTAGCGGGAGAGACCCAGTACTTC,CASSQAGGLAGETQYF
TRBV7-6,TRBJ2-1,TRBD1,few,TGTGCCAGCAGCGGGACAGGGTTTTCCTACAATGAGCAGTTCTTC,CASSGTGFSYNEQFF
TRBV2,TRBJ1-3,-,-,TGTGCCAGCAGTGGCAGTGGAAACACCATATATTTT,CASSGSGNTIYF
TRBV29-1,TRBJ1-1,-,-,TGCAGCGTTATCCTCGCCGGGGCAGCTGCTTTGAACACTGAAGCTTTCTTT,CSVILAGAAALNTEAFF
TRBV6-6,TRBJ1-6,-,-,TGTGCCAGCAGTTACAATCCGGGGATGAATTCACCCCTCCACTTT,CASSYNPGMNSPLHF
TRBV28,TRBJ1-4,-,-,TGTGCCAGCAGTTTAGATGTTCCCGAAAAACTGTTTTTT,CASSLDVPEKLFF
TRBV27,TRBJ2-7,TRBD1,few,TGTGCCAGCAGTTTCTCCGGGACAGGGGGCAACGAGCAGTACTTC,CASSFSGTGGNEQYF